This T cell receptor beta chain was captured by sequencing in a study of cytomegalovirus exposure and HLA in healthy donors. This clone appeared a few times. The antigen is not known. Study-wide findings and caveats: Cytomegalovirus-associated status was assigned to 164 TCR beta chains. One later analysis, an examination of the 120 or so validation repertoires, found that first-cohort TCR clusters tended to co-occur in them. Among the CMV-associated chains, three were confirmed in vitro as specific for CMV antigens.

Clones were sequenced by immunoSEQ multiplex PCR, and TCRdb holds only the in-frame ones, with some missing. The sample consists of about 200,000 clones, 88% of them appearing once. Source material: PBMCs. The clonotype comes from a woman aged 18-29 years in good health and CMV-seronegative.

The CDR3 DNA sequence: TGTGCCAGCAGCTTAGTGAGGGAGTTAGGCGAGCAGTACTTC. The encoded protein is CASSLVRELGEQYF. This chain uses TRBV7-8 with TRBJ2-7; a possible D gene is TRBD2 (5 bases). The CDR3 sequence is 14 residues long. Between the trimmed V and J ends, which lost 1 base and 6 bases, there was a span of 13 bases. Germline assignment: CDR1 SGHVS and CDR2 FQNEAQ.